This T cell receptor (beta chain) was captured by sequencing in a study of blood T cell repertoires in COVID-19. Background on the study: Donors in the United States, Italy and Spain gave samples during acute or convalescent COVID-19.

Participant age was about 18 to 89 years, and participants resided in approximately 25 US areas. Donors were grouped by their self-reported clinical history. In its sample, this clone was seen once. Trimming shortened V by 1 base and J by 5 bases, and 6 bases separated the two germline ends. Germline-derived CDR1 and CDR2 are ENHRY and SYGVKD. CDR3 length: 13 amino acids. Study processing details: Using reference gene primer amplification, nucleated cell counts were estimated. Some clones are missing from TCRdb's copy, which holds only in-frame ones; the method was immunoSEQ multiplex PCR. Clone size and V and J calls were adopted from that table, with D and trimming inferred from the DNA. The sample yields about 310,000 clones, over 75% seen once.

The rearrangement links TRBV10-3 to TRBJ2-1, with a possible D match to TRBD2 (5 bases). The source is a woman aged 35 to 49 who had recovered from COVID-19. The sequencing input was PBMCs or T cells enriched from blood (not recorded which). In DNA, the CDR3 is TGTGCCATCAGTGAGTGGGGAGACAATGAGCAGTTCTTC. It is translated as CAISEWGDNEQFF.